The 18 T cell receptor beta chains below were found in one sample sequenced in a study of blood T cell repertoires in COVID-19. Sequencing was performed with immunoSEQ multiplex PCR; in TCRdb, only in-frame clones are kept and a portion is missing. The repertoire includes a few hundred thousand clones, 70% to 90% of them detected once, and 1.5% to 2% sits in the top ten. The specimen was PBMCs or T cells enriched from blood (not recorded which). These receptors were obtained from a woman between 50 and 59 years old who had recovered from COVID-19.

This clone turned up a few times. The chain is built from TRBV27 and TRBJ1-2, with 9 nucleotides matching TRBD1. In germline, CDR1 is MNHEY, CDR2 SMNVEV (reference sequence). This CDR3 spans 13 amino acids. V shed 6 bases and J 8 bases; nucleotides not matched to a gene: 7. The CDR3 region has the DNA TGTGCCAGCAGGTCCACAGGGGGCAGCGGCTACACCTTC. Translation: CASRSTGGSGYTF.

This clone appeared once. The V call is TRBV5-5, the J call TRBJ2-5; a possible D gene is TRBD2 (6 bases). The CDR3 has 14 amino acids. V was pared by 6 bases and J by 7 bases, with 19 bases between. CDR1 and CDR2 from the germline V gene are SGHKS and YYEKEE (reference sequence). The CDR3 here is CASTLGGRLGTQYF. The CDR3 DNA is TGTGCCAGCACATTGGGAGGTCGGTTAGGGACCCAGTACTTC.

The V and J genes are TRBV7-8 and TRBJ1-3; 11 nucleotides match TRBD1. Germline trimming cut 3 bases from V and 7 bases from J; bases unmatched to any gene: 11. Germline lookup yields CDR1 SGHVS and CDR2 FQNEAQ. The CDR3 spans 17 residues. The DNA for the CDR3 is TGTGCCAGCAGCTTTACCAGGACAGGGGGCGCGGGGAACACCATATATTTT. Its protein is CASSFTRTGGAGNTIYF.

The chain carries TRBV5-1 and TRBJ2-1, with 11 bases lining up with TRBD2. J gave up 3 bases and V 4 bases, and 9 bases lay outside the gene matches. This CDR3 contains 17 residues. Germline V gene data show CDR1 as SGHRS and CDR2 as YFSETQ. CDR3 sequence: CASSKGASGRFYNEQFF. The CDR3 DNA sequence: TGCGCCAGCAGCAAGGGGGCTAGCGGGAGGTTCTACAATGAGCAGTTCTTC.

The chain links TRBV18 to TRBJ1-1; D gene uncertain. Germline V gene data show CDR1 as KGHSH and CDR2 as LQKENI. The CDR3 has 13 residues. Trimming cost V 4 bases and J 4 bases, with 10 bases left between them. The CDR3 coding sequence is TGTGCCAGCTCACGGGGTCGGGGCACTGAAGCTTTCTTT. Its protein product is CASSRGRGTEAFF.

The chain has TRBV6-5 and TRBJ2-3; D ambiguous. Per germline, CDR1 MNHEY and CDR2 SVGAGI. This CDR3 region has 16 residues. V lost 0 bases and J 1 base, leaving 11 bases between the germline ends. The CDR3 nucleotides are TGTGCCAGCAGTTACTCCTTTTACTCCCGCACAGATACGCAGTATTTT. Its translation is CASSYSFYSRTDTQYF.

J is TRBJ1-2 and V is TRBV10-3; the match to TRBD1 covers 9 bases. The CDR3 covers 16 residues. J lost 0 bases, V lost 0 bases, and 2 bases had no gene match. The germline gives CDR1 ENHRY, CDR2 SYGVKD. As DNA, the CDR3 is TGTGCCATCAGTGAGTCGACAGGGGGAGCTAACTATGGCTACACCTTC. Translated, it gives CAISESTGGANYGYTF.

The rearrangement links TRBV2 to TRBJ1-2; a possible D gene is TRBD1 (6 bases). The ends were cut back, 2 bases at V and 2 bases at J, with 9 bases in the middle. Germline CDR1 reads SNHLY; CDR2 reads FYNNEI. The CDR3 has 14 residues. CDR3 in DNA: TGTGCCAGCAGTGAATTGACAGGCAACTATGGCTACACCTTC. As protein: CASSELTGNYGYTF.

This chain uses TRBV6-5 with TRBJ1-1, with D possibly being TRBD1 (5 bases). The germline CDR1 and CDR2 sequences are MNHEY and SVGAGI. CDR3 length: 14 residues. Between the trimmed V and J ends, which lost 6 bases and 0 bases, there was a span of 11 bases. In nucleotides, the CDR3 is TGTGCCAGCAGGGACATAGCCCTGAACACTGAAGCTTTCTTT. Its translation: CASRDIALNTEAFF.

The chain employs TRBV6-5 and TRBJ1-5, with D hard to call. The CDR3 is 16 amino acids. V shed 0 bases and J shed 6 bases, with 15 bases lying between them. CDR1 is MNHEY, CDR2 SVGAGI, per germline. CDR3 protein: CASSYSFGAGAQPQHF. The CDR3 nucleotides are TGTGCCAGCAGTTACTCTTTTGGCGCTGGAGCTCAGCCCCAGCATTTT.

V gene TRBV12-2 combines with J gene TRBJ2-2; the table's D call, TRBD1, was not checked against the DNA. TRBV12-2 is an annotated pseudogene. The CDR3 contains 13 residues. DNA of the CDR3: TGTGCAAGTCGCCAACCCAGAACCGGGGAGCTGTTTTTT. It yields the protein CASRQPRTGELFF.

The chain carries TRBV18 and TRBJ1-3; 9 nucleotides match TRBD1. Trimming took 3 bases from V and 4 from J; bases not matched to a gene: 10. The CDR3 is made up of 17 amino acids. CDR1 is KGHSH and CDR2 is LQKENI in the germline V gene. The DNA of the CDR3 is TGTGCCAGCTCACCTTCGGGACAGGGTAATAGAGGAAACACCATATATTTT. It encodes CASSPSGQGNRGNTIYF.

CDR3 in amino acids: CASSRLRDRGPDGYTF. The CDR3 DNA follows: TGTGCCAGCAGCCGTCTCCGGGACAGGGGGCCGGATGGCTACACCTTC. V usage is TRBV3-1 (or the pseudogene TRBV3-2) and J usage is TRBJ1-2; the match to TRBD1 covers 12 bases. The CDR3 runs to 16 residues. Germline V lookup: CDR1 LGHDT, CDR2 YNNKEL (reference sequence). V lost 4 bases and J lost 6; bases outside the gene matches: 9.

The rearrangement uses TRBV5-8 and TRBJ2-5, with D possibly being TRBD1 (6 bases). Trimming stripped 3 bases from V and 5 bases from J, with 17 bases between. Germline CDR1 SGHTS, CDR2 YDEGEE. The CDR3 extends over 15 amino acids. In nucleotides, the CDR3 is TGTGCCAGCAGCTCGGAACCAGGGGCGAGGGAGACCCAGTACTTC. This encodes CASSSEPGARETQYF.

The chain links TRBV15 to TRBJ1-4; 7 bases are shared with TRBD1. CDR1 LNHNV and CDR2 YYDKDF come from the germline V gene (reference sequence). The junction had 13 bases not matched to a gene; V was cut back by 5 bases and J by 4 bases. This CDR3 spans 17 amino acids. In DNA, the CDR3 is TGTGCCACCAGCTTTTCCAGGGCGGGACAGCTTAATGAAAAACTGTTTTTT. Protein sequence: CATSFSRAGQLNEKLFF.

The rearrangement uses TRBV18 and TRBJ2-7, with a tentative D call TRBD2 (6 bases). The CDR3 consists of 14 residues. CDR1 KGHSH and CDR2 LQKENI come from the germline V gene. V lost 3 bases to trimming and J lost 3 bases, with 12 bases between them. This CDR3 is CASSPRGDFYEQYF. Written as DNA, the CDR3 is TGTGCCAGCTCACCCCGAGGGGACTTCTACGAGCAGTACTTC.

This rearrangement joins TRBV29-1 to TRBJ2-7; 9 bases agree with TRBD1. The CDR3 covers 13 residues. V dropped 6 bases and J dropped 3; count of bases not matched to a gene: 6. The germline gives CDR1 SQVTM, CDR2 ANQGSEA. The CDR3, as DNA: TGCAGCGTCGATCCGGGACAGGGCTACGAGCAGTACTTC. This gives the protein CSVDPGQGYEQYF.

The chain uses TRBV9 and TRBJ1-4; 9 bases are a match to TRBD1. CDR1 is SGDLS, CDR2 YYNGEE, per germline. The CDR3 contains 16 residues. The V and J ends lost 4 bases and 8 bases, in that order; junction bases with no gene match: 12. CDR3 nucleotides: TGTGCCAGCAGCTTCGGGACAGGGATGGTTGGAGAAAAACTGTTTTTT. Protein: CASSFGTGMVGEKLFF.